Reported below is one T cell receptor beta chain. For the second PCR, which ran for about 6 to 11 cycles, a sample-barcoded 5' primer and a J-beta primer mix were used. In TCRdb, the 5' RACE reads were re-called with MiXCR into one record per CDR3 protein. The sample records more than 800,000 distinct CDR3 sequences, more than 25% being singletons. This sample is drawn from a study of blood T cells in healthy people across ages. CDR1 and CDR2 from the germline V gene are SGHDN and FVKESK. V lost 2 bases to trimming and J lost 1 base; unmatched junction nucleotides: 9. This CDR3 region has 18 residues.

The source is an elderly woman in good health. Sequencing input: blood. V gene TRBV14 combines with J gene TRBJ2-2, with 8 bases that match TRBD2. This chain's CDR3 is CASSQRRIAGKNTGELFF. CDR3 sequence (DNA): TGTGCCAGCAGCCAACGTAGGATAGCGGGAAAGAACACCGGGGAGCTGTTTTTT. Looking up the rest from reference TRBV14 and TRBJ2-2 gives the full variable domain: EAGVTQFPSHSVIEKGQTVTLRCDPISGHDNLYWYRRVMGKEIKFLLHFVKESKQDESGMPNNRFLAERTGGTYSTLKVQPAELEDSGVYFCASSQRRIAGKNTGELFFGEGSRLTVL.